This T cell receptor beta chain was found in a study of early T cells in non-severe SARS-CoV-2 infection. Trimming cost V 4 bases and J 0 bases, with 6 bases left between them. The V gene's germline CDR1 is SQVTM and CDR2 ANQGSEA. The CDR3 runs 12 residues. There are a few counts of this clonotype. A single record per CDR3 protein comes from TCRdb applying MiXCR to the 5' RACE reads. The sample has tens of thousands of distinct CDR3 sequences, around 15% seen once; the top ten hold under 6.5%. The sample comprised whole blood. This rearrangement joins TRBV29-1 to TRBJ1-1; tentative D call: TRBD1 (6 bases). The TCR comes from an adult who was a healthcare worker with PCR-confirmed SARS-CoV-2 infection or an uninfected control (not recorded which). CDR3 loop: CSVGTVNTEAFF. As DNA, the CDR3 is TGCAGCGTTGGGACAGTGAACACTGAAGCTTTCTTT.